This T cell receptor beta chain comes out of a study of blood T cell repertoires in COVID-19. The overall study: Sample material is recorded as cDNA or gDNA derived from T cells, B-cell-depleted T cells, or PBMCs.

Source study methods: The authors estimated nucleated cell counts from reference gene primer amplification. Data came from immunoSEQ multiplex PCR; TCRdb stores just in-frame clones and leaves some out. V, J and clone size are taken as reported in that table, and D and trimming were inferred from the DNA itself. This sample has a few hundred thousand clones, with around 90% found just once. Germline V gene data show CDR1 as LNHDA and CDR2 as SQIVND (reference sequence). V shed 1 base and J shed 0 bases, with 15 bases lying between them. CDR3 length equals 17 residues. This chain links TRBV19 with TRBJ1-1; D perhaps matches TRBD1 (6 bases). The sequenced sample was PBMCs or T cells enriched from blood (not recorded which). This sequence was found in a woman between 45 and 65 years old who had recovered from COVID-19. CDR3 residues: CASSIGAGAFMNTEAFF. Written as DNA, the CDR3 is TGTGCCAGTAGTATAGGAGCAGGGGCCTTCATGAACACTGAAGCTTTCTTT.